The subject of this entry is one TCR beta chain. Its cognate antigen is unknown. It is likely a read error, because the conserved phenylalanine at the end of the CDR3 is missing. The CDR3 covers 14 residues. The V end was cut by 1 base, the J end by 6 bases, with 12 bases between. From germline, CDR1 is SGHTA and CDR2 FQGNSA. Primed by a sample-barcoded 5' primer and a J-beta primer mix, a second PCR proceeded for about 7 to 11 cycles. TCRdb reanalysed the 5' RACE reads using MiXCR and keeps one entry per CDR3 protein. The sample contains a few hundred thousand distinct CDR3 sequences, about 27% of which appear only once. The sample is drawn from a study of blood T cells in healthy people across ages. As for the study in general: Researchers report that template switching captured about one barcoded beta molecule per two T cells. Study-wide findings and caveats: Donor CMV status, an unknown factor, possibly confounded changes in expanded clonotypes.

The same sample was also studied in work on T cells of mothers and their children. That source notes: cDNA synthesis used all extracted RNA, 1.5 ug per 15 ul.

Sequencing input: blood. J is TRBJ1-2 and V is TRBV7-2; a weak D match, TRBD1 (6 bases). This receptor was identified in a boy aged 2-15 years in good health. The CDR3: CASSLVKRGNGYTS. The DNA of the CDR3 is TGTGCCAGCAGCTTAGTTAAGAGGGGGAATGGCTACACCTCC.